A single T cell receptor beta chain is shown here with its context. The CDR3 is 14 amino acids. CDR1 is LGHNA and CDR2 is YNFKEQ in the germline V gene. Trimming took 4 bases from V and 7 from J; bases not matched to a gene: 9. This record comes from a study of technical replicates of blood from a handful of donors. Clones were sequenced by immunoSEQ multiplex PCR, and TCRdb holds only the in-frame ones, with some missing. The sample shows around 60,000 clones, 80% to 95% of them seen only once. The sequencing input was PBMCs. The sequence was obtained from a human donor in good health. Some clones in this sample may be carry-over from other donors' samples. The chain combines TRBV4-2 with TRBJ2-7, with TRBD2 matching 8 bases. In DNA form, the CDR3 reads TGTGCCAGCAGCCCCCAAGGACTAGCAGTAGAGCAGTACTTC. Its translation: CASSPQGLAVEQYF.